One and the same sample provided the 4 T cell receptor beta chains below, sequenced in a study of Ad26.COV2.S vaccination and SARS-CoV-2 variants. Some clones are missing from TCRdb's copy, which holds only in-frame ones; the method was immunoSEQ multiplex PCR. The sample contains approximately 240,000 clones, 88% of which appear only once. Treatment reported: roughly 19 received Ad26.COV2.S at low or high dose, single or two shots; several received placebo; per-sample allocation not given. The samples date from day 63 after the first vaccine or placebo injection. The source material was peripheral blood, sampled in a trial of Ad26.COV2.S vaccine versus placebo. These receptors came from a person between 18 and 59 years old who received the Ad26.COV2.S COVID-19 vaccine or a placebo.

This chain uses TRBV18 with TRBJ1-4; D may be TRBD1 (5 bases). Trimming left V 0 bases short and J 5 bases short, with 13 bases between. The V gene's germline CDR1 is KGHSH and CDR2 LQKENI. The CDR3 has 16 amino acids. Written as DNA, the CDR3 is TGTGCCAGCTCACCACCATCGGGGGAAGGGAATGAAAAACTGTTTTTT. Protein: CASSPPSGEGNEKLFF.

A word on this clone: The sample holds other DNA sequences that translate to the same CDR3. The genes are TRBV9 and TRBJ2-2; tentative D call: TRBD2 (6 bases). This CDR3 region has 14 residues. From germline, CDR1 is SGDLS and CDR2 YYNGEE. Between the trimmed V and J ends, which lost 0 bases and 5 bases, there was a span of 8 bases. The CDR3 is CASSVGGGTGELFF. CDR3 bases: TGTGCCAGCAGCGTAGGAGGAGGGACCGGGGAGCTGTTTTTT. The full variable domain, its missing parts supplied by reference TRBV9 and TRBJ2-2, is DSGVTQTPKHLITATGQRVTLRCSPRSGDLSVYWYQQSLDQGLQFLIQYYNGEERAKGNILERFSAQQFPDLHSELNLSSLELGDSALYFCASSVGGGTGELFFGEGSRLTVL.

The V and J genes are TRBV7-6 and TRBJ2-5; tentative D call: TRBD2 (5 bases). V was clipped by 1 base and J by 1 base, with 10 bases between them. Germline values: CDR1 SGHVS, CDR2 FNYEAQ. This CDR3 has 15 residues. Here the CDR3 reads CASSLERVSQETQYF. The CDR3 nucleotides are TGTGCCAGCAGCTTAGAGAGGGTGTCCCAAGAGACCCAGTACTTC. The entire variable domain, with the rest obtained from reference TRBV7-6 and TRBJ2-5, is as follows: GAGVSQSPRYKVTKRGQDVALRCDPISGHVSLYWYRQALGQGPEFLTYFNYEAQQDKSGLPNDRFSAERPEGSISTLTIQRTEQRDSAMYRCASSLERVSQETQYFGPGTRLLVL.

This clone has just one count. V usage is TRBV6-4 and J usage is TRBJ2-1, with TRBD1 matching 10 bases. CDR1 and CDR2 (germline): MRHNA, SNTAGT. Losses at the gene ends were 0 bases for V and 4 bases for J; bases not matched to a gene: 12. The CDR3 extends over 19 amino acids. Written as DNA, the CDR3 is TGTGCCAGCAGTGACTCGGAGTTTGTGAGGGACAGGGGATACAATGAGCAGTTCTTC. It yields the protein CASSDSEFVRDRGYNEQFF.